These 10 T cell receptor beta chains were all obtained from the same sample, sequenced in a study of human T cells and chemical hapten exposure. The authors extracted total RNA from unfractionated whole blood. MiXCR, applied by TCRdb to the 5' RACE reads, yields one record per CDR3 protein. The sample holds about 110,000 distinct CDR3 sequences; around 20% are singletons and the top ten take around 2.7%. The receptors were sampled from a human donor in good health.

The CDR3 region has the DNA TGCGCCAGCAGTGAGCAGGGGAGGGGGGGGAGCAATCAGCCCCAGCATTTT. Translated: CASSEQGRGGSNQPQHF. The J gene is TRBJ1-5, the V gene TRBV10-2; possible D gene TRBD1, 6 bases. Per the germline V gene, CDR1 is WSHSY and CDR2 is SAAADI. This CDR3 contains 17 residues. Trimming shortened V by 2 bases and J by 1 base, and 15 bases separated the two germline ends.

The chain is built from TRBV28 and TRBJ1-1, with a possible D match to TRBD1 (6 bases). V was trimmed by 3 bases and J by 1 base, leaving 18 bases between them. CDR3 length: 17 amino acids. Germline values: CDR1 MDHEN, CDR2 SYDVKM. The CDR3 sequence is CASSFSRGLPPNTEAFF. The CDR3 region has the DNA TGTGCCAGCAGTTTTTCCAGGGGCCTACCCCCGAACACTGAAGCTTTCTTT.

This clonotype was detected a few times. The rearrangement links TRBV29-1 to TRBJ2-7; D unclear. From germline, CDR1 is SQVTM and CDR2 ANQGSEA. The V end lost 4 bases, the J end lost 4 bases, and 17 bases lay between the germline ends. CDR3 length: 14 residues. CDR3 protein: CSVGGGNLGYEQYF. In nucleotides, the CDR3 is TGCAGCGTTGGAGGTGGGAACCTGGGGTACGAGCAGTACTTC.

This CDR3 is CATSGGRVYTDTQYF. The CDR3 bases are TGTGCCACCAGCGGGGGGAGGGTTTACACAGATACGCAGTATTTT. The chain is built from TRBV15 and TRBJ2-3; the match to TRBD2 covers 7 bases. The germline CDR1 and CDR2 sequences are LNHNV and YYDKDF (reference sequence). Losses at the gene ends were 5 bases for V and 2 bases for J; bases not matched to a gene: 7. The CDR3 length is 15 residues.

This clonotype was seen repeatedly, ten times or more. The genes are TRBV19 and TRBJ2-1; 8 bases are a match to TRBD2. Germline trimming cut 6 bases from V and 9 bases from J; bases unmatched to any gene: 16. The germline V gene has CDR1 LNHDA and CDR2 SQIVND (reference sequence). The CDR3 runs to 16 residues. The CDR3 DNA follows: TGTGCCAGTAGCCACCCTAGCGGGCCCGGGGGGGGTGAGCAGTTCTTC. The encoded protein is CASSHPSGPGGGEQFF. Using reference TRBV19 and TRBJ2-1 for the parts outside the CDR3, the full variable domain is DGGITQSPKYLFRKEGQNVTLSCEQNLNHDAMYWYRQDPGQGLRLIYYSQIVNDFQKGDIAEGYSVSREKKESFPLTVTSAQKNPTAFYLCASSHPSGPGGGEQFFGPGTRLTVL.

This clonotype was detected only a few times. This sequence joins TRBV10-3 and TRBJ2-7; 9 bases are a match to TRBD1. CDR3 length equals 14 residues. Germline CDR1 ENHRY, CDR2 SYGVKD. Trimming removed 3 bases from V and 7 bases from J; junction bases left unmatched: 7. CDR3 in amino acids: CAISEPGQGPEQYF. CDR3 nucleotides: TGTGCCATCAGTGAACCCGGACAGGGGCCGGAGCAGTACTTC.

This clonotype was counted once. This sequence joins TRBV20-1 and TRBJ2-7; the match to TRBD2 covers 10 bases. V shed 2 bases and J 1 base; nucleotides not matched to a gene: 8. The CDR3 has 16 amino acids. The germline gives CDR1 DFQATT, CDR2 SNEGSKA (reference sequence). Here the CDR3 reads CSARLAGVLSSYEQYF. CDR3 bases: TGCAGTGCTAGACTAGCGGGAGTCCTTAGTTCCTACGAGCAGTACTTC.

This clonotype was seen more than once but under ten times. The chain employs TRBV10-3 and TRBJ2-3; D is perhaps TRBD1 or TRBD2 (5 bases each). The germline V gene has CDR1 ENHRY and CDR2 SYGVKD. Trimming stripped 6 bases from V and 5 bases from J, with 12 bases between. The CDR3 is made up of 13 amino acids. Here the CDR3 DNA reads TGTGCCATCAGGCCGGGACCCCAAGATACGCAGTATTTT. Amino acids: CAIRPGPQDTQYF.

This clonotype was counted between two and nine times. V usage is TRBV12-3 or TRBV12-4 and J usage is TRBJ1-2; the D is unclear. Trimming took off 5 bases at V and 7 bases at J, with 11 bases between the two ends. The CDR3 sequence is 12 residues long. The CDR3 DNA reads as TGTGCCAGCAGTACCCCCGTGGGTGGCTACACCTTC. As protein: CASSTPVGGYTF.

The chain links TRBV6-5 to TRBJ2-3; D is perhaps TRBD2 (5 bases). In germline, CDR1 is MNHEY, CDR2 SVGAGI. The CDR3 runs 15 residues. Trimming stripped 0 bases from V and 2 bases from J, with 9 bases between. This chain's CDR3 is CASSYSRTSTDTQYF. The CDR3 coding sequence is TGTGCCAGCAGTTACTCGCGGACTTCCACAGATACGCAGTATTTT.